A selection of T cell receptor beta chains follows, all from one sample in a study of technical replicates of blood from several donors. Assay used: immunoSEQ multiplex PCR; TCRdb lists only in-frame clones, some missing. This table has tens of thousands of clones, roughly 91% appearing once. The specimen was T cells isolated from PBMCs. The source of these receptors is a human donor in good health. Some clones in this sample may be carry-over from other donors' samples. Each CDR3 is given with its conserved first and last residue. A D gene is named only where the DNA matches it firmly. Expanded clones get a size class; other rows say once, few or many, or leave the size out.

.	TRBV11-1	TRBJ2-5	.	TGTGCCAGCAGCTTAAGTATCCGGGAGACCCAGTACTTC	CASSLSIRETQYF
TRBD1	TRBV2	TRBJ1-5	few	TGTGCCAGCAGTGATTCCGGGACAGGGGGCGGCAATCAGCCCCAGCATTTT	CASSDSGTGGGNQPQHF
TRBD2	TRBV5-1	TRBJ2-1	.	TGCGCCAGCAGCTTGGGGAGCGGGGCGGACTATGAGCAGTTCTTC	CASSLGSGADYEQFF
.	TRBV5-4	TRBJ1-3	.	TGTGCCAGCAGCGCCCCGGGACACCGCTCTGGAAACACCATATATTTT	CASSAPGHRSGNTIYF
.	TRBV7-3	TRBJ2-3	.	TGTGCCAGCAGTGACGGGGGGCCCACAGATACGCAGTATTTT	CASSDGGPTDTQYF
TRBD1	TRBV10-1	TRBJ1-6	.	TGCGCCAGCAGACAGGGGAAGAATTCACCCCTCCACTTT	CASRQGKNSPLHF
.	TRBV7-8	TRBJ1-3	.	TGTGCCAGCAGCCTATTTTACAGCTCTGGAAACACCATATATTTT	CASSLFYSSGNTIYF
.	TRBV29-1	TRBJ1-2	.	TGCAGCGTTGGAGGCGGGAACTATGGCTACACCTTC	CSVGGGNYGYTF
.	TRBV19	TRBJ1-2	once	TGTGCCAGTAAACAGGGAGCTGGCTACACCTTC	CASKQGAGYTF
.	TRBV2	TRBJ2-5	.	TGTGCCAGCAGATACTCTAGCGTAATACAAGAGACCCAGTACTTC	CASRYSSVIQETQYF
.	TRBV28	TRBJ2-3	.	TGTGCCAGCAGTTTAACGGGGGTGAGAACAGATACGCAGTATTTT	CASSLTGVRTDTQYF
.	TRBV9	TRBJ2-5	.	TGTGCCAGCAGCGTAGCATCCGGTTACCAGTACTTC	CASSVASGYQYF
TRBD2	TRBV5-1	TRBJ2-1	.	TGCGCCAGCAGCTTGGGCGGGACTAGTGTCAATGAGCAGTTCTTC	CASSLGGTSVNEQFF
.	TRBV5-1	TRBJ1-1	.	TGCGCCAGCAGCGTACCAGAGAACACTGAAGCTTTCTTT	CASSVPENTEAFF
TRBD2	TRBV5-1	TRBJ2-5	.	TGCGCCAGCAGGGGGGCTAGCGGGCAAGAGACCCAGTACTTC	CASRGASGQETQYF
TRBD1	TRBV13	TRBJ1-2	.	TGTGCCAGCAGCTCCGGACAGGGCTTTAACTATGGCTACACCTTC	CASSSGQGFNYGYTF
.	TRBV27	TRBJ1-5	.	TGTGCCAGCAAACGGGGAGATCAGCCCCAGCATTTT	CASKRGDQPQHF
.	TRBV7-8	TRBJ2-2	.	TGTGCCAGCAGCTTATATGGGGGCGCCGTCACCGGGGAGCTGTTTTTT	CASSLYGGAVTGELFF
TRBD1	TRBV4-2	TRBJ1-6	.	TGTGCCAGCAGCCAAGATCGGACAGGGCTTTCACCCCTCCACTTT	CASSQDRTGLSPLHF
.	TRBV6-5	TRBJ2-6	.	TGTGCCAGCAGTTACGAAGGCGGCTCTGGGGCCAACGTCCTGACTTTC	CASSYEGGSGANVLTF
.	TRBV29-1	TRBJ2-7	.	TGCAGCGTTGAATCGGGGGGCAACTACTCCTACGAGCAGTACTTC	CSVESGGNYSYEQYF
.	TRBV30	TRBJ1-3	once	TGTGCCTGGAAACAGCCTGGAAACACCATATATTTT	CAWKQPGNTIYF
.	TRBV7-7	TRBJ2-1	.	TGTGCTAGCAGCCAAGGAGTCGCGGTAAGCTCCTACAATGAGCAGTTCTTC	CASSQGVAVSSYNEQFF
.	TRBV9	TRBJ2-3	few	TGTGCCAGCAGCGTAGGGCCCCCAGATACGCAGTATTTT	CASSVGPPDTQYF
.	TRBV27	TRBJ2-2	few	TGTGCCAGCAGTTTGTGGGCGGACAGGAACACCGGGGAGCTGTTTTTT	CASSLWADRNTGELFF
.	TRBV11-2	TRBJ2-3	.	TGTGCCAGCAGCCTAGACCGGGACACCATTCGCACAGATACGCAGTATTTT	CASSLDRDTIRTDTQYF
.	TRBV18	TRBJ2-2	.	TGTGCCAGCTCACCTCAGGGGGGCGTGAACACCGGGGAGCTGTTTTTT	CASSPQGGVNTGELFF
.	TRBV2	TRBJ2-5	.	TGTGCCAGCAGTGAAACAGGATCCCGAGAGACCCAGTACTTC	CASSETGSRETQYF
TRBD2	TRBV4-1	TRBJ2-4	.	TGCGCCAGCAGCTGGACTAGCGGAGCCCTAGAAATAGCCAAAAACATTCAGTACTTC	CASSWTSGALEIAKNIQYF
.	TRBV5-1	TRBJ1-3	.	TGCGCCAGCAGCGCGGACAGCCCGGCCTCTGGAAACACCATATATTTT	CASSADSPASGNTIYF
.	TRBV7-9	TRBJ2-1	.	TGTGCCAGCAGCCTCCCTGGAGGGGATACGCTCTACAATGAGCAGTTCTTC	CASSLPGGDTLYNEQFF
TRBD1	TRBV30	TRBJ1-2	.	TGTGCCTGGAGTAGTGAGACAGGGAGGATCGTGGGCTACACCTTC	CAWSSETGRIVGYTF
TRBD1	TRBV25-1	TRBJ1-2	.	TGTGCCAGCAGTTCCTCCGCCGGGACAGGGGACGGCTACACCTTC	CASSSSAGTGDGYTF
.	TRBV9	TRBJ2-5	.	TGTGCCAGCAGCCCCCCGTACGGCCAAGAGACCCAGTACTTC	CASSPPYGQETQYF
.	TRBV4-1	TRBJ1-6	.	TGCGCCAGCAGCCAAGACTCCTTCCGGGTGTCGGATAATTCACCCCTCCACTTT	CASSQDSFRVSDNSPLHF
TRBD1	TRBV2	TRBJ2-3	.	TGTGCCAGCAGGCCGAGACAGGGAAAAGGTGGCACAGATACGCAGTATTTT	CASRPRQGKGGTDTQYF
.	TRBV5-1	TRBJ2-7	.	TGCGCCAGCAGCTTGGGACGCGGCCTATACGAGCAGTACTTC	CASSLGRGLYEQYF
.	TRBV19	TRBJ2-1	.	TGTGCCAGTAGTATCTCCCGCAATGAGCAGTTCTTC	CASSISRNEQFF
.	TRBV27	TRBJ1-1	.	TGTGCCACCAGCCAGGGGTCCGGGGCGTGGACTGAAGCTTTCTTT	CATSQGSGAWTEAFF
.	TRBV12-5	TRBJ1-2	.	TGTGCTAGTGGTTTGGTATCGCGACATTCTTATGGCTACACCTTC	CASGLVSRHSYGYTF
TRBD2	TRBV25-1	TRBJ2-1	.	TGTGCCAGCAGTGTCGGGAGGAATGAGCAGTTCTTC	CASSVGRNEQFF
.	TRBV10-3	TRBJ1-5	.	TGTGCCATCAGTGAGGCGGTTCAGCCCCAGCATTTT	CAISEAVQPQHF
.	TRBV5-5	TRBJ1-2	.	TGTGCCAGCAGCTTGGGATTTCTTCCTAGGAGCTATGGCTACACCTTC	CASSLGFLPRSYGYTF